This T cell receptor (beta chain) emerged from a study of vaccination and CD4 T cells after COVID-19. Study background: Overlapping peptides of the spike proteins of SARS-CoV-2, HCoV-NL63, HCoV-OC43 and HCoV-229E were used for cell stimulation.

Germline V CDR1 and CDR2: DFQATT, SNEGSKA (reference sequence). The V and J ends lost 6 bases and 7 bases, in that order; junction bases with no gene match: 9. This CDR3 comprises 14 residues. Regarding treatment: roughly 10-day PBMC culture with coronavirus spike peptide pools or control peptides (ViraFEST assay). A note on this clonotype: Its antigen remains unidentified.

CD4+ T cells that had been cultured provided DNA sequenced with the Oncomine TCR Beta short-read assay. Each CDR3 protein gets one entry after TCRdb re-called the PCR reads with MiXCR. The table lists under 30,000 distinct CDR3 sequences, 40% to 50% of them singletons. The material was CD4+ T cells from blood, cultured in vitro, obtained before SARS-CoV-2 vaccination. The chain carries TRBV20-1 and TRBJ2-1; 10 bases map to TRBD2. This clonotype was sampled from a human donor who received a COVID-19 vaccine. CDR3 sequence: CSAASGGARNEQFF. In DNA, the CDR3 is TGCAGTGCAGCGAGCGGGGGGGCACGGAATGAGCAGTTCTTC.